Listed below are T cell receptor beta chains from one sample, sequenced in a study of shared clonotypes between healthy human individuals. Measured with immunoSEQ multiplex PCR; TCRdb has only the in-frame clones, and not every one. The table shows 2,500,000 or so clones, with 85% to 95% occurring only once. The sample comprised naive CD4+ T cells from PBMCs. The source of these receptors is a man between 18 and 35 years old in good health. Some clones in this sample may be carry-over from other donors' samples. The CDR3 runs from the conserved cysteine through the conserved F or W. The order of the fields is D gene, V gene, J gene, clone size, CDR3 protein, CDR3 DNA. A D gene is named only where the DNA matches it firmly. Clone sizes are given selectively: once, few, many, or a class where the clone is expanded.

.	TRBV11-1	TRBJ2-3	.	CASSGGGATDTQYF	TGTGCCAGCAGTGGCGGAGGGGCTACAGATACGCAGTATTTT
.	TRBV7-9	TRBJ2-5	.	CASSRGAGEETQYF	TGTGCCAGCAGCCGGGGGGCGGGGGAAGAGACCCAGTACTTC
TRBD2	TRBV7-2	TRBJ2-7	.	CASSLQSSGREQYF	TGTGCCAGCAGCTTGCAGTCTAGCGGGAGGGAGCAGTACTTC
.	TRBV19	TRBJ1-1	.	CASTTQGFQTEAFF	TGTGCCAGTACCACGCAGGGGTTCCAGACTGAAGCTTTCTTT
.	TRBV9	TRBJ2-7	once	CASSVGVGRGAYEQYF	TGTGCCAGCAGCGTAGGGGTGGGCAGGGGCGCCTACGAGCAGTACTTC
.	TRBV7-2	TRBJ1-1	.	CASSSGSGWDTEAFF	TGTGCCAGCAGCTCAGGGTCGGGGTGGGACACTGAAGCTTTCTTT
.	TRBV15	TRBJ2-5	.	CATNPGGKYQETQYF	TGTGCCACCAACCCAGGGGGGAAGTACCAAGAGACCCAGTACTTC
TRBD2	TRBV5-4	TRBJ2-3	.	CASSLTSGDTQYF	TGTGCCAGCAGCTTGACTAGCGGAGATACGCAGTATTTT
.	TRBV7-3	TRBJ2-5	.	CASSPSGPGETQYF	TGTGCCAGCAGCCCTTCCGGACCGGGAGAGACCCAGTACTTC
.	TRBV5-1	TRBJ1-3	few	CASSLDGVGNTIYF	TGCGCCAGCAGCTTGGATGGGGTAGGAAACACCATATATTTT
.	TRBV30	TRBJ2-3	.	CAWSRVGGSTDTQYF	TGTGCCTGGAGTCGGGTGGGAGGTTCCACAGATACGCAGTATTTT
TRBD1	TRBV5-8	TRBJ2-3	once	CASSFMTGTDTQYF	TGTGCCAGCAGCTTCATGACAGGGACAGATACGCAGTATTTT
.	TRBV28	TRBJ1-2	.	CASSTPSQGAFNYGYTF	TGTGCCAGCAGTACGCCCTCACAGGGAGCGTTTAACTATGGCTACACCTTC
TRBD1	TRBV11-3	TRBJ2-7	.	CASSPDRAPYEQYF	TGTGCCAGCAGCCCAGACAGGGCCCCCTACGAGCAGTACTTC
TRBD2	TRBV7-2	TRBJ2-1	.	CASSLARGGSYNEQFF	TGTGCCAGCAGCTTAGCCCGGGGGGGGTCCTACAATGAGCAGTTCTTC
.	TRBV7-7	TRBJ2-3	.	CASSLAASDRTDTQYF	TGTGCCAGCAGCTTAGCGGCTAGCGACCGCACAGATACGCAGTATTTT
TRBD2	TRBV5-1	TRBJ2-1	.	CASNIIAGADNEQFF	TGCGCCAGCAACATTATAGCGGGAGCAGACAATGAGCAGTTCTTC
.	TRBV7-3	TRBJ2-3	few	CASSLLAGSTDTQYF	TGTGCCAGCAGCTTACTGGCGGGGAGCACAGATACGCAGTATTTT
.	TRBV7-9	TRBJ2-7	once	CASSLMGGVGEQYF	TGTGCCAGCAGCTTAATGGGGGGAGTGGGCGAGCAGTACTTC
TRBD2	TRBV7-8	TRBJ2-7	.	CASSLARVQREGAYEQYF	TGTGCCAGCAGCTTAGCGCGAGTTCAGCGGGAGGGCGCCTACGAGCAGTACTTC
.	TRBV6-1	TRBJ1-2	.	CASSDRENYGYTF	TGTGCCAGCAGTGACAGGGAAAACTATGGCTACACCTTC
.	TRBV6-5	TRBJ2-1	.	CASSFLGGLGNEQFF	TGTGCCAGCAGTTTCCTCGGGGGCCTAGGAAATGAGCAGTTCTTC
.	TRBV18	TRBJ2-1	.	CASSLSFLDYNEQFF	TGTGCCAGCTCATTGAGCTTCCTAGACTACAATGAGCAGTTCTTC
TRBD1	TRBV5-1	TRBJ1-2	.	CASSLATGAGYTF	TGCGCCAGCAGCTTGGCGACAGGGGCTGGCTACACCTTC
TRBD1	TRBV11-2	TRBJ2-7	.	CASSLGGRQGVPEQYF	TGTGCCAGCAGCTTAGGGGGCCGGCAGGGGGTTCCCGAGCAGTACTTC
TRBD1	TRBV5-4	TRBJ1-1	.	CASSLRQGAHTEAFF	TGTGCCAGCAGCTTACGACAGGGGGCGCACACTGAAGCTTTCTTT
.	TRBV14	TRBJ2-2	once	CASSQALARTGELFF	TGTGCCAGCAGCCAAGCTCTAGCGCGGACCGGGGAGCTGTTTTTT
TRBD1	TRBV19	TRBJ1-1	.	CASSGQGFTEAFF	TGTGCCAGTAGTGGACAGGGATTCACTGAAGCTTTCTTT
.	TRBV2	TRBJ1-5	.	CASSVNGGPPQHF	TGTGCCAGCAGTGTGAACGGGGGTCCGCCCCAGCATTTT
TRBD1	TRBV15	TRBJ2-5	.	CATSRATGGPQETQYF	TGTGCCACCAGCAGAGCTACAGGGGGTCCCCAAGAGACCCAGTACTTC
.	TRBV15	TRBJ2-3	.	CATSRAGSLPDTQYF	TGTGCCACCAGCAGAGCCGGGAGCCTCCCAGATACGCAGTATTTT
.	TRBV18	TRBJ1-1	.	CASSPITTLRTEAFF	TGTGCCAGCTCACCTATAACGACGCTGAGAACTGAAGCTTTCTTT
TRBD2	TRBV2	TRBJ2-1	.	CASLDSGVYNEQFF	TGTGCCAGCCTGGATAGCGGGGTATACAATGAGCAGTTCTTC
TRBD1	TRBV2	TRBJ1-1	few	CASGTDRGYTEAFF	TGTGCCAGCGGAACGGACAGGGGATACACTGAAGCTTTCTTT
.	TRBV7-3	TRBJ2-7	.	CASSLFGTSAGEQYF	TGTGCCAGCAGCTTATTCGGGACATCCGCGGGGGAGCAGTACTTC
.	TRBV7-8	TRBJ1-1	.	CASRATREGTEAFF	TGTGCCAGCCGTGCAACCAGGGAAGGCACTGAAGCTTTCTTT
TRBD2	TRBV9	TRBJ2-2	.	CASSVDPGTTYTGELFF	TGTGCCAGCAGCGTAGACCCGGGGACTACCTACACCGGGGAGCTGTTTTTT